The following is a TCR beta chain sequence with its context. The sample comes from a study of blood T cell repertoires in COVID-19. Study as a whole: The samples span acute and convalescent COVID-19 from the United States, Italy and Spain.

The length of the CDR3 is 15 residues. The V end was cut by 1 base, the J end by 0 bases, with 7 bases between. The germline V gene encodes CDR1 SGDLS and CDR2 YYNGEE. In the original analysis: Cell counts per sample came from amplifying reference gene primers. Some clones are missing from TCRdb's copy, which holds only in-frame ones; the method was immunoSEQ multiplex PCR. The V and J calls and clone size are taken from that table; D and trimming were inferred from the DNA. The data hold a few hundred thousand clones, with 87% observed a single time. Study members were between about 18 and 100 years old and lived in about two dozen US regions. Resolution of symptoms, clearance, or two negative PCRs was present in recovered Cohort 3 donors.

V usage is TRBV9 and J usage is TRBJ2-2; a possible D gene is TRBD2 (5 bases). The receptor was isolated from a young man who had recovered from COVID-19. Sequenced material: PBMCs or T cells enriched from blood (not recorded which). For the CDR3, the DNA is TGTGCCAGCAGCGTACGGGGTTCGAACACCGGGGAGCTGTTTTTT. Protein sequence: CASSVRGSNTGELFF.